This passage covers 10 T cell receptor beta chains from one sample sequenced in a study of blood T cell repertoires in COVID-19. Sequencing used immunoSEQ multiplex PCR; TCRdb keeps in-frame clones, though not all of them. The sample has roughly 120,000 clones; more than 60% are singletons. The specimen was peripheral blood. These receptors were obtained from a man aged 45-65 years with acute or convalescent COVID-19.

The CDR3 bases are TGCAGCGTTGAGGACAGGGTTAACTATGGCTACACCTTC. Translation: CSVEDRVNYGYTF. The chain uses TRBV29-1 and TRBJ1-2; 8 bases align to TRBD1. After removal of 3 bases from V and 1 base from J, the junction contained 1 base not matched to a gene. This CDR3 has 13 residues. Germline-derived CDR1 and CDR2 are SQVTM and ANQGSEA.

V is TRBV4-1 and J is TRBJ1-2; D possibly corresponds to TRBD1 (5 bases). The CDR3 runs 17 residues. V was cut by 5 bases and J by 1 base, with 20 bases left in between. The V gene's germline CDR1 is MGHRA and CDR2 YSYEKL. CDR3 sequence: CASSSLTSGEINYGYTF. The CDR3 coding sequence is TGCGCCAGCAGCTCCTTGACATCGGGGGAGATTAACTATGGCTACACCTTC.

Concerning this clone itself: An end of the junction does not agree with germline; a read error may underlie this. The V call is TRBV7-8, the J call TRBJ1-5; D remains unclear. Germline V CDR1 and CDR2: SGHVS, FQNEAQ. The CDR3 length is 14 residues. The CDR3 nucleotides are TGTGCCAGCAGCTCCCGTAATAGCGATCAGCCCCAGCATTTT. It codes for CASSSRNSDQPQHF. Variable domain in full (rest from reference TRBV7-8 and TRBJ1-5): GAGVSQSPRYKVAKRGQDVALRCDPISGHVSLFWYQQALGQGPEFLTYFQNEAQLDKSGLPSDRFFAERPEGSVSTLKIQRTQQEDSAVYLCASSSRNSDQPQHFGDGTRLSIL.

The chain is built from TRBV9 and TRBJ2-7; TRBD1 aligns across 8 bases. The CDR3 contains 14 residues. Germline CDR1 is SGDLS and CDR2 is YYNGEE. Unmatched junction bases numbered 7, after V lost 3 bases and J lost 5 bases. CDR3 in DNA: TGTGCCAGCAGCGGCAGGGGGCCTGCCAACGAGCAGTACTTC. It specifies CASSGRGPANEQYF.

V is TRBV7-9 and J is TRBJ2-7, with a possible D match to TRBD1 (6 bases). The CDR3 length is 14 residues. V was shortened by 5 bases and J by 2 bases, with 13 bases between the two germline ends. Germline assignment: CDR1 SEHNR and CDR2 FQNEAQ (reference sequence). CDR3 sequence reads: CASSTGDNPYEQYF. In nucleotides, the CDR3 is TGTGCCAGCAGCACCGGGGACAATCCCTACGAGCAGTACTTC.

CDR3 amino acids: CASSVSLDSKHF. CDR3 nucleotides: TGTGCCAGCAGTGTATCTCTTGACAGCAAGCATTTT. This rearrangement joins TRBV2 to TRBJ1-5, with D tentatively TRBD1 (5 bases). Trimming pared 4 bases from V and 14 bases from J, leaving 15 bases between. CDR3 length: 12 amino acids. Germline V lookup: CDR1 SNHLY, CDR2 FYNNEI.

The rearrangement uses TRBV7-6 and TRBJ1-6, with 9 bases fitting TRBD1. The CDR3 spans 16 residues. The V and J ends lost 5 bases and 8 bases, in that order; junction bases with no gene match: 10. CDR1 SGHVS and CDR2 FNYEAQ come from the germline V gene. CDR3 sequence: CASSLSPGQGDSPLHF. CDR3 nucleotide sequence: TGTGCCAGCAGCCTATCGCCGGGACAGGGCGATTCACCCCTCCACTTT.

In nucleotides, the CDR3 is TGTGCCAGCAGCCAAGGGGAGTGGAACATTCAGTACTTC. Translating gives CASSQGEWNIQYF. The V and J genes are TRBV3-1 (or the pseudogene TRBV3-2) and TRBJ2-4; a possible D gene is TRBD2 (5 bases). CDR1 and CDR2 from the germline V gene are LGHDT and YNNKEL (reference sequence). CDR3 length: 13 residues. Trimming shortened V by 1 base and J by 7 bases, and 8 bases separated the two germline ends.

The count of this clone is one. The rearrangement uses TRBV6-4 and TRBJ2-7; 8 bases are a match to TRBD2. The CDR3 is 13 residues long. CDR1 is MRHNA and CDR2 is SNTAGT in the germline V gene. J gave up 7 bases and V 3 bases, and 5 bases lay outside the gene matches. The CDR3 DNA follows: TGTGCCAGCAGTGATGTCCGGGGGGGTGAGCAGTACTTC. This gives the protein CASSDVRGGEQYF.

Concerning this clone itself: The identical CDR3 is also encoded by other nucleotide sequences in the sample. This chain connects TRBV18 to TRBJ2-7; 8 bases line up with TRBD1. The germline V gene encodes CDR1 KGHSH and CDR2 LQKENI. This CDR3 is 14 amino acids long. The ends lost 3 bases at V and 3 bases at J; junction bases unmatched: 4. The CDR3 nucleotides are TGTGCCAGCTCACCGTCCGGGACAGGCTACGAGCAGTACTTC. It encodes CASSPSGTGYEQYF.